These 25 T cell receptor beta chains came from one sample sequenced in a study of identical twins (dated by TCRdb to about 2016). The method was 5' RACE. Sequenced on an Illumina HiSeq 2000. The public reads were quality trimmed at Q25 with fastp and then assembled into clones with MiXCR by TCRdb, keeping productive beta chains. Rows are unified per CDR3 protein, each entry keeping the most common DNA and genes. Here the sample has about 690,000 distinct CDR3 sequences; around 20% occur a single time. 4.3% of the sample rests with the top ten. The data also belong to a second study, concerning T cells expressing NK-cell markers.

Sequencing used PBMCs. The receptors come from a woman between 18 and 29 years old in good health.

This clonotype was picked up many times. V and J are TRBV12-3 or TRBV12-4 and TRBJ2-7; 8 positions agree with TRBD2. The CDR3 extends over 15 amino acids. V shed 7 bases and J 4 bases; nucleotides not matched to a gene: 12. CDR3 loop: CASTPSGGRRYEQYF. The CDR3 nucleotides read TGTGCCAGCACCCCTTCTGGCGGGAGGCGGTACGAGCAGTACTTC.

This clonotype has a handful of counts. The CDR3 region is CSAYTPREGQYF. The CDR3 region has the DNA TGCAGTGCGTATACACCGCGGGAGGGCCAGTACTTC. The chain joins TRBV20-1 to TRBJ2-5; 9 nucleotides match TRBD2. V lost 6 bases and J lost 10; bases outside the gene matches: 9. CDR1 and CDR2 (germline): DFQATT, SNEGSKA (reference sequence). The CDR3 has 12 residues.

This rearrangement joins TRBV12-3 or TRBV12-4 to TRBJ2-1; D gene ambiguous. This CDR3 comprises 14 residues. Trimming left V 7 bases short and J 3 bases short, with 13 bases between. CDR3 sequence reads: CASNPTLLYNEQFF. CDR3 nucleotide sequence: TGTGCCAGCAACCCGACTCTTCTCTACAATGAGCAGTTCTTC.

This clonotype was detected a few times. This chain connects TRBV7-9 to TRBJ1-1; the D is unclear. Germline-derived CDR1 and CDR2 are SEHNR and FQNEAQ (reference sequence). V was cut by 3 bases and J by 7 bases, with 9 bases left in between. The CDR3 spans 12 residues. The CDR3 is CASSFRDLEAFF. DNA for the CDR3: TGTGCCAGCAGCTTCCGTGACCTTGAAGCTTTCTTT. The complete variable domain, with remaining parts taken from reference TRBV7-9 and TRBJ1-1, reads DTGVSQNPRHKITKRGQNVTFRCDPISEHNRLYWYRQTLGQGPEFLTYFQNEAQLEKSRLLSDRFSAERPKGSFSTLEIQRTEQGDSAMYLCASSFRDLEAFFGQGTRLTVV.

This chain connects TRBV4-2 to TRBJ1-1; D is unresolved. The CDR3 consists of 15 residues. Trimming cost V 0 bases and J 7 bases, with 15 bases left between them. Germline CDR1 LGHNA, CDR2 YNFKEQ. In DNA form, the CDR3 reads TGTGCCAGCAGCCAAGACTCCGGACGAGGTGGTGAAGCTTTCTTT. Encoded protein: CASSQDSGRGGEAFF.

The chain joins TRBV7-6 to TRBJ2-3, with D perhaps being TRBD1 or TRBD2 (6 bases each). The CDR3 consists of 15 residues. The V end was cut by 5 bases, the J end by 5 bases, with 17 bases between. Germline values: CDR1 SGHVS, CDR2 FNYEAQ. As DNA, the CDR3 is TGTGCCAGCAGCCCAGGAGGGGGGCCAGGAGATACGCAGTATTTT. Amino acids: CASSPGGGPGDTQYF.

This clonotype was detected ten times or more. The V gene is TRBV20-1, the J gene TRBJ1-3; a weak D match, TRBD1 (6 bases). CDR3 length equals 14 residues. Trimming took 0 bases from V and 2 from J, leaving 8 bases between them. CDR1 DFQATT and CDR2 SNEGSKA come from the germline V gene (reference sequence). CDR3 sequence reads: CSARETGPGNTIYF. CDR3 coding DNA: TGCAGTGCTAGAGAAACAGGGCCTGGAAACACCATATATTTT.

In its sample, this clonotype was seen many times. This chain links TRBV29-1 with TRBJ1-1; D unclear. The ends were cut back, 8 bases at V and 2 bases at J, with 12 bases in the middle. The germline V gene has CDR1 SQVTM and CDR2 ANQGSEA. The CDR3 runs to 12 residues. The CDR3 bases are TGCAGCACCTTAGACACTAACACTGAAGCTTTCTTT. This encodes CSTLDTNTEAFF.

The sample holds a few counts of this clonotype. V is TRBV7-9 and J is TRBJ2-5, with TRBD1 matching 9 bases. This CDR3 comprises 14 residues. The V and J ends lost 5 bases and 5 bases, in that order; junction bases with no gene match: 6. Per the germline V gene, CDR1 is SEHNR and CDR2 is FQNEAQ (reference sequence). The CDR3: CASSPGQGPETQYF. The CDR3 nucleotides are TGTGCCAGCAGCCCGGGACAGGGACCTGAGACCCAGTACTTC.

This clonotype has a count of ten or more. CDR3 coding DNA: TGTGCCAGCAGGAGACTAGCGGGGGGCGGGAATGAGCAGTTCTTC. As protein: CASRRLAGGGNEQFF. The rearrangement links TRBV12-3 or TRBV12-4 to TRBJ2-1; 13 nucleotides match TRBD2. The trim removed 6 bases at V and 7 bases at J, leaving 6 bases unmatched. The CDR3 has 15 amino acids.

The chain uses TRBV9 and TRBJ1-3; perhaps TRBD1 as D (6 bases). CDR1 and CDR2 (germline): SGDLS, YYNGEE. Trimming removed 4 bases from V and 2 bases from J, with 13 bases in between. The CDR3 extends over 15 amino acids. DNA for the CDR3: TGTGCCAGCAGCTCACTTGGACAGACTGGAAACACCATATATTTT. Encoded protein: CASSSLGQTGNTIYF.

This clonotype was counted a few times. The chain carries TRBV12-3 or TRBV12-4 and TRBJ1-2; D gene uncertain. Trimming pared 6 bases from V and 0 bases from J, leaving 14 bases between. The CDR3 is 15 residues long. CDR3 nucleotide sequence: TGTGCCAGCAGCGAGACGGGCAGCGCTAACTATGGCTACACCTTC. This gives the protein CASSETGSANYGYTF.

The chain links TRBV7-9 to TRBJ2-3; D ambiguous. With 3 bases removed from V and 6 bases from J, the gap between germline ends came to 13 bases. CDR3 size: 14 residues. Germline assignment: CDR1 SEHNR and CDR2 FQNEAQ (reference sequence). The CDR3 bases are TGTGCCAGCAGCTTTCCCGGGCCCGAGGATACGCAGTATTTT. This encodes CASSFPGPEDTQYF.

The CDR3, as DNA: TGCGCCAGCAGCTTCGGGGGGTTGGGTGACGAGCAGTACTTC. Protein sequence: CASSFGGLGDEQYF. The V and J genes are TRBV5-1 and TRBJ2-7; 7 nucleotides agree with TRBD2. Germline CDR1 is SGHRS and CDR2 is YFSETQ. The CDR3 totals 14 residues. The V and J ends lost 2 bases and 5 bases, in that order; junction bases with no gene match: 7.

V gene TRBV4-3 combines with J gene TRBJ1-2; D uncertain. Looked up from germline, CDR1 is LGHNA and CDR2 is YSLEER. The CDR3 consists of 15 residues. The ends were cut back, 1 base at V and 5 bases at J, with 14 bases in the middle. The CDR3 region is CASSQVGTTPYGYTF. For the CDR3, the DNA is TGCGCCAGCAGCCAAGTCGGAACTACACCTTATGGCTACACCTTC.

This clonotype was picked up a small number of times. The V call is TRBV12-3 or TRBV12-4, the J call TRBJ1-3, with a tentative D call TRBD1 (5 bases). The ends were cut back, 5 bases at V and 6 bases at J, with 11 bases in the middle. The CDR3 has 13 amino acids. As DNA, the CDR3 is TGTGCCAGCAGTCTATCAGGGTCAAACACCATATATTTT. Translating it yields CASSLSGSNTIYF.

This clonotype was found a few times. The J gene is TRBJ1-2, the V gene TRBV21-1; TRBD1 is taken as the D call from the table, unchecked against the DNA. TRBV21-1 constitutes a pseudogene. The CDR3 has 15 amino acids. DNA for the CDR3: TGTGCCAGCAGCGAATTTTTTTACAGGGGGCCTGGCTACACCTTC. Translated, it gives CASSEFFYRGPGYTF.

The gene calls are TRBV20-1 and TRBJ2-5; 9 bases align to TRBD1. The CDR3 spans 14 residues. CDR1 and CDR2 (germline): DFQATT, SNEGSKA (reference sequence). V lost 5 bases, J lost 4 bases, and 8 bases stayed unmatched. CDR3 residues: CSAFTGGGGETQYF. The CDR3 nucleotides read TGCAGTGCTTTCACAGGGGGCGGGGGAGAGACCCAGTACTTC.

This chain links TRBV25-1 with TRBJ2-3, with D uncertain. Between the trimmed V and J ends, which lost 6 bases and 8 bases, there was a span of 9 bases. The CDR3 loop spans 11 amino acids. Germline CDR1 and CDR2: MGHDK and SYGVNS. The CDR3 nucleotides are TGTGCCAGCAGGATAGGTAGTACGCAGTATTTT. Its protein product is CASRIGSTQYF.

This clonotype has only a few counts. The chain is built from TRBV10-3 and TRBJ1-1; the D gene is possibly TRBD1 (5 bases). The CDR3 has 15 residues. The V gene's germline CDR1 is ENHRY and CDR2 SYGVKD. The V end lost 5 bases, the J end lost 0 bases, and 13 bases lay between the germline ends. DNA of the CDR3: TGTGCCATCAGTCCAGGGCAGACGATGAACACTGAAGCTTTCTTT. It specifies CAISPGQTMNTEAFF.

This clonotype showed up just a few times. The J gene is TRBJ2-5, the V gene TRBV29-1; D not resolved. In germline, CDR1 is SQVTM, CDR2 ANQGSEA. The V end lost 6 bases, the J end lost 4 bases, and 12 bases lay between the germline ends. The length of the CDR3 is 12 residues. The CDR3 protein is CSVAPGRETQYF. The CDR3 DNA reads TGCAGCGTGGCGCCAGGCCGAGAGACCCAGTACTTC.

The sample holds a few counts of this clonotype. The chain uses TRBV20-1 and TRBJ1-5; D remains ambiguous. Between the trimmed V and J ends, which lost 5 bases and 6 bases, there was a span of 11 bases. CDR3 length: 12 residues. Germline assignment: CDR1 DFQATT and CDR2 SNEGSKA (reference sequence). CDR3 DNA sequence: TGCAGTGCTCTCGGTCAAGTTCAGCCCCAGCATTTT. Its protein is CSALGQVQPQHF.

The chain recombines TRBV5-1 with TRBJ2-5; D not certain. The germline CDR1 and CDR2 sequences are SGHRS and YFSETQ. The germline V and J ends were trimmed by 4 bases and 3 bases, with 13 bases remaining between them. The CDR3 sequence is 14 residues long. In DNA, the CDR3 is TGCGCCAGCAGCCCAGCCGGTAGGAAAGAGACCCAGTACTTC. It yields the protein CASSPAGRKETQYF.

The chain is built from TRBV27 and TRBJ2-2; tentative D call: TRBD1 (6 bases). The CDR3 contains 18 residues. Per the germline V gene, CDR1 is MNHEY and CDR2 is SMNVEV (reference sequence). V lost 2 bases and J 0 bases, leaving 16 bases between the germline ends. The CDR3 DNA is TGTGCCAGCAGTTTAGAGGGACAAAGAATTCCGAACACCGGGGAGCTGTTTTTT. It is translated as CASSLEGQRIPNTGELFF.

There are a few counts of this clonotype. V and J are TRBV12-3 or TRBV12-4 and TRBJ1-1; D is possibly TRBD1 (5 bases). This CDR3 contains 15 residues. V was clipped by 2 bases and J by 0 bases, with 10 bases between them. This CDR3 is CASSLYAGLNTEAFF. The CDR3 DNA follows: TGTGCCAGCAGTTTATACGCAGGGTTGAACACTGAAGCTTTCTTT.